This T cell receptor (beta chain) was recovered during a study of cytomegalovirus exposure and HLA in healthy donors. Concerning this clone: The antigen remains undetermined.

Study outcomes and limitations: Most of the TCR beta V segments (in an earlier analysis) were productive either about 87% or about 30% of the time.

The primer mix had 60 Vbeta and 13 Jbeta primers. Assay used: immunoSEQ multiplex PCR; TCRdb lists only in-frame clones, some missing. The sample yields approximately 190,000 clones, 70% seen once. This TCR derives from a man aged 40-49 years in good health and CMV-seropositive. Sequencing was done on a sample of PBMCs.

The CDR3 region has the DNA TGTGCCAGCGAGGGTAATGATGAGCAGTTCTTC. It codes for CASEGNDEQFF. This chain links TRBV2 with TRBJ2-1, with a possible D match to TRBD2 (5 bases). The V gene's germline CDR1 is SNHLY and CDR2 FYNNEI. The CDR3 extends over 11 amino acids. Trimming took 8 bases from V and 8 from J, leaving 10 bases between them.